This TCR beta chain was profiled in a study of blood T cell repertoires in COVID-19. The protocol was immunoSEQ multiplex PCR, while the TCRdb copy is restricted to in-frame clones and leaves out a portion. The sample consists of 200,000 to 250,000 clones, 65% to 90% of them appearing once. Germline values: CDR1 SQVTM, CDR2 ANQGSEA. This CDR3 region has 13 residues. V lost 4 bases and J lost 4; bases outside the gene matches: 3. Study members were between roughly 18 and 100 years old and lived in roughly 24 US regions. This receptor was taken from a woman in her thirties or forties with acute COVID-19. The chain combines TRBV29-1 with TRBJ2-7, with 11 bases aligning to TRBD2. Sequencing used PBMCs or T cells enriched from blood (not recorded which). CDR3 residues: CSVASSGRYEQYF. The DNA of the CDR3 is TGCAGCGTTGCATCTAGCGGGAGGTACGAGCAGTACTTC.